This TCR beta chain was captured by sequencing in a study of T-cell memory formation after mild COVID-19 (dated by TCRdb to about 2021). As for the study more broadly: TCR sequence clusters from the two donors were largely donor specific. T-cell clones expanding and contracting after mild COVID-19 in two donors were tracked by longitudinal TCRalpha and TCRbeta repertoire sequencing. The cohort was made up of two young adult volunteers, one female and one male, who were previously healthy. The investigation overall reported the following: The second-wave clones that peaked on day 37 were not confirmed to be SARS-CoV-2 specific. Clones contracting from day 15 to 85 had balanced CD4/CD8 phenotypes, while a second wave expanding from day 15 to 37 was biased towards CD4+. Contracting CD4+ clones appeared mostly in the CM and EM memory subsets, whereas CD8+ clones were enriched in EMRA. Only a couple of mild cases were covered in the study, and larger cohorts including severe cases with pre-infection samples were considered necessary. Some responding clones were detected in pre-infection memory, suggesting pre-existing cross-reactive memory T cells joined the SARS-CoV-2 response.

The sequencing machine was an Illumina NovaSeq 6000. cDNA libraries for TCRalpha and TCRbeta were prepared by 5'RACE using constant-segment primers, with sample barcodes and unique molecular identifiers added. RNA was extracted from every sample with Trizol reagent. Library amplification was performed in two PCR steps, and a second sample barcode and Illumina TruSeq adapters were introduced in the second step. Sequencing of the libraries was done on an Illumina NovaSeq, producing 2 x 150 bp paired-end reads. From the authors' description of their analysis: Demultiplexing of reads and collapsing into UMI-guided consensus sequences were performed with migec v1.2.7. Using mixcr v2.1.11, UMI consensuses were aligned to TRA and TRB V and J templates and then assembled into clonotypes. Clonotypes were classified as expanded or contracted when called significant by both edgeR and NoisET, with noise models trained on biological replicates. For edgeR calls, the thresholds were a false discovery rate-adjusted p below 0.01 and a log2 fold-change of 1. As an exploratory analysis of dynamics, max-normalized trajectories of the 1000 most abundant clonotypes were examined by PCA with hierarchical clustering. Each responding clone was given a CD4 or CD8 phenotype based on the CD4+ and CD8+ repertoires, which had been sequenced separately. The public sequencing data were trimmed at Q25 with fastp and processed into clonotypes with MiXCR by TCRdb, which kept only in-frame beta chains. One record per CDR3 amino acid sequence lists the most common genes and DNA. The V and J calls shown here were made by TCRdb, not taken from the authors' results. Within this sample are about 210,000 distinct CDR3 sequences, with around 25% of them counted one time only. Jointly, the top ten make up over 10% of the sample.

Reading the germline V gene gives CDR1 MGHDK and CDR2 SYGVNS. Reading from cysteine to phenylalanine, the CDR3 counts 15 amino acids. This entry keeps only the CDR3 DNA: 45 bases, framed from base 1. A distance of 20 bases separates the germline ends of V and J, which lose 4 bases and 10 bases respectively. Ficoll-Paque density gradient centrifugation was the method used to isolate PBMCs. This clonotype was observed a few times. What antigen it recognizes has not been identified. Base qualities are missing; no much larger clone stands one base away. The rearranged chain carries TRBV25-1 and TRBJ2-1; the D gene is not confidently resolved. This clonotype was obtained from an adult woman who had mild COVID-19 (a few samples of this study predate the infection). The sample titles of this study are shuffled in the database, so cell type and time point are left out; the donor was told from shared clones. The source material was PBMCs or a T cell subset sorted from them (not recorded which). The CDR3 amino acid sequence is: CASSVSASFGREQFF. The DNA is as follows: TGTGCCAGCAGTGTATCCGCCAGCTTCGGGCGGGAGCAGTTCTTC.